A selection of T cell receptor beta chains follows, all from one sample in a study of blood T cell repertoires in COVID-19. Repertoires were generated with immunoSEQ multiplex PCR, while TCRdb's copy carries only in-frame clones and drops some. Here the sample spans about 120,000 clones, around 90% being singletons. Source material: peripheral blood. The receptor set was obtained from a woman aged 60-70 years with COVID-19, enrolled during active disease. Both conserved end residues are part of each CDR3. The order of the fields is clone size, V gene, D gene, CDR3 length, J gene, CDR3 DNA, CDR3 protein. The D gene is left open where the match is weak. The size field is filled for only some rows; it gives once, few, many or a size class.

size: few
V: TRBV7-9
D: .
length: 15
J: TRBJ1-4
DNA: TGTGCCAGCAGCTTTAACGCAGGTCCTAATGAAAAACTGTTTTTT
CDR3: CASSFNAGPNEKLFF

size: .
V: TRBV6-2/TRBV6-3
D: .
length: 18
J: TRBJ2-2
DNA: TGTGCCAGCAGTTACCTCCCCGGCAGGGGAGATTACACCGGGGAGCTGTTTTTT
CDR3: CASSYLPGRGDYTGELFF

size: .
V: TRBV4-2
D: TRBD1
length: 19
J: TRBJ1-6
DNA: TGTGCCAGCAGGCCAGACTATGGACAGGGGAGCTCCTATAATTCACCCCTCCACTTT
CDR3: CASRPDYGQGSSYNSPLHF

size: .
V: TRBV7-2
D: TRBD1
length: 13
J: TRBJ2-7
DNA: TGTGCCAGCAGCTTAGCGGGACAGGGGGCGGAGTACTTC
CDR3: CASSLAGQGAEYF

size: few
V: TRBV30
D: TRBD1
length: 15
J: TRBJ1-5
DNA: TGTGCCTGGAGTGTACTACAGGGGGCGAATCAGCCCCAGCATTTT
CDR3: CAWSVLQGANQPQHF

size: .
V: TRBV19
D: .
length: 16
J: TRBJ1-3
DNA: TGTGCCAGTAGTCTCAGCGGGGGGGGAGCTGGAAACACCATATATTTT
CDR3: CASSLSGGGAGNTIYF

size: .
V: TRBV5-6
D: .
length: 15
J: TRBJ1-5
DNA: TGTGCCAGCAGCCAAAGGGGCTCTAGCAATCAGCCCCAGCATTTT
CDR3: CASSQRGSSNQPQHF

size: few
V: TRBV29-1
D: TRBD2
length: 14
J: TRBJ2-7
DNA: TGCAGCGTGGCGGGACTACAGGCAACCTACGAGCAGTACTTC
CDR3: CSVAGLQATYEQYF

size: .
V: TRBV5-6
D: .
length: 11
J: TRBJ2-7
DNA: TGTGCCAGCAGCACCGCAGGGAAAAGGTACTTC
CDR3: CASSTAGKRYF

size: .
V: TRBV11-3
D: .
length: 14
J: TRBJ2-3
DNA: TGTGCCAGCAGCTTAGGAGGTGGCACAGATACGCAGTATTTT
CDR3: CASSLGGGTDTQYF

size: .
V: TRBV7-2
D: .
length: 15
J: TRBJ2-5
DNA: TGTGCCAGCAGCTGGGTGACGGGACTTGGGGAGACCCAGTACTTC
CDR3: CASSWVTGLGETQYF

size: once
V: TRBV9
D: TRBD1
length: 12
J: TRBJ2-7
DNA: TGTGCCAGCAGTGGGACAGACTACGAGCAGTACTTC
CDR3: CASSGTDYEQYF

size: .
V: TRBV6-2/TRBV6-3
D: .
length: 17
J: TRBJ2-1
DNA: TGTGCCAGCAGTTACCCGGTAGCGGCGCCGACCTACAATGAGCAGTTCTTC
CDR3: CASSYPVAAPTYNEQFF

size: .
V: TRBV5-1
D: TRBD1
length: 12
J: TRBJ1-2
DNA: TGCGCCAGCAGCCCCGACAGGGATGGCTACACCTTC
CDR3: CASSPDRDGYTF

size: .
V: TRBV7-9
D: TRBD1
length: 14
J: TRBJ2-7
DNA: TGTGCCAGCAGCCAAGGACAGGGACCCTACGAGCAGTACTTC
CDR3: CASSQGQGPYEQYF

size: .
V: TRBV3-1/TRBV3-2
D: .
length: 15
J: TRBJ2-1
DNA: TGTGCCAGCAGCCCCCGAGCACTAGGCATCAATGAGCAGTTCTTC
CDR3: CASSPRALGINEQFF

size: .
V: TRBV4-2
D: .
length: 17
J: TRBJ1-3
DNA: TGTGCCAGCAGCCAAGAGGTTACAGGCCGCTCTGGAAACACCATATATTTT
CDR3: CASSQEVTGRSGNTIYF

size: few
V: TRBV7-3
D: .
length: 14
J: TRBJ2-5
DNA: TGTGCCAGCAGCCCCCAGGGGGGCGGAGAGACCCAGTACTTC
CDR3: CASSPQGGGETQYF

size: .
V: TRBV9
D: .
length: 13
J: TRBJ2-1
DNA: TGTGCCAGCAGCAATTTCGGTGGCAATGAGCAGTTCTTC
CDR3: CASSNFGGNEQFF

size: .
V: TRBV15
D: TRBD1
length: 15
J: TRBJ2-1
DNA: TGTGCCACCAGCGGCCCGGGACAGGGTGCCATTGAGCAGTTCTTC
CDR3: CATSGPGQGAIEQFF

size: .
V: TRBV5-4
D: .
length: 14
J: TRBJ1-1
DNA: TGTGCCAGCAGCTTGCCTGGATCTCGCGTCGGGGCTTTCTTT
CDR3: CASSLPGSRVGAFF

size: .
V: TRBV7-2
D: TRBD1
length: 14
J: TRBJ2-7
DNA: TGTGCCAGCAGCGCAAGGACAGGGCCCTACGAGCAGTACTTC
CDR3: CASSARTGPYEQYF

size: .
V: TRBV10-3
D: .
length: 14
J: TRBJ2-2
DNA: TGTGCCATCCGGGGGGCGGGGGCGACCGGGGAGCTGTTTTTT
CDR3: CAIRGAGATGELFF

size: .
V: TRBV6-1
D: .
length: 15
J: TRBJ1-5
DNA: TGTGCCAGCAGTGAAGCGAACGAGCCGGGACAGCCCCAGCATTTT
CDR3: CASSEANEPGQPQHF

size: .
V: TRBV7-2
D: .
length: 15
J: TRBJ1-6
DNA: TGTGCCAGCAGCTTATTCGGGGGAGGAAGCTCACCCCTCCACTTT
CDR3: CASSLFGGGSSPLHF